The 10 T cell receptor beta chains in this list originate from one sample, sequenced in a study of T cell changes during pregnancy in multiple sclerosis. The table came from immunoSEQ multiplex PCR; TCRdb's copy has only in-frame clones and leaves some out. This table holds about 130,000 clones, around 95% found once. Material: peripheral blood, obtained after pregnancy. These receptors were collected from a female donor with multiple sclerosis, enrolled in a pregnancy study.

J is TRBJ1-2 and V is TRBV29-1; D is perhaps TRBD1 (6 bases). The V end was cut by 6 bases, the J end by 4 bases, with 15 bases between. Germline V gives CDR1 SQVTM, CDR2 ANQGSEA. This CDR3 is 13 amino acids long. As DNA, the CDR3 is TGCAGCGTCTCAGACAGGCGCCTCTATGGCTACACCTTC. Amino acid sequence: CSVSDRRLYGYTF.

This clone came up once. The CDR3 nucleotides read TGTGCCAGCAGCGGGGCTGGCGGGAGGGCCGGAGATACGCAGTATTTT. Amino acids: CASSGAGGRAGDTQYF. This sequence joins TRBV5-4 and TRBJ2-3; TRBD2 aligns across 9 bases. J lost 5 bases, V lost 4 bases, and 11 bases had no gene match. Germline V gene sequence: CDR1 SGHNT, CDR2 YYREEE (reference sequence). This CDR3 region has 16 residues.

The CDR3 loop is CASSSGLAGVTDTQYF. CDR3 sequence (DNA): TGTGCCAGCAGCTCGGGACTAGCGGGAGTCACAGATACGCAGTATTTT. The chain employs TRBV7-3 and TRBJ2-3; TRBD2 agrees at 14 bases. The V gene end was trimmed by 4 bases and the J gene end by 2 bases; junction bases not matched to a gene: 2. This CDR3 contains 16 residues. Germline CDR1 and CDR2: SGHTA and FQGTGA.

The gene calls are TRBV4-1 and TRBJ2-5; 7 nucleotides match TRBD2. The CDR3 runs 15 residues. V trimming: 0 bases; J trimming: 5 bases; junction bases outside the gene matches: 6. In germline, CDR1 is MGHRA, CDR2 YSYEKL. The CDR3 DNA sequence: TGCGCCAGCAGCCAAGAAGTCGAACTAGCGGAGACCCAGTACTTC. Translation gives CASSQEVELAETQYF.

This clone occurred a few times. The CDR3 spells CASSQEGLGSGEKLFF. CDR3 DNA sequence: TGTGCCAGCAGCCAAGAGGGGCTCGGGAGTGGTGAAAAACTGTTTTTT. V usage is TRBV4-2 and J usage is TRBJ1-4, with D perhaps matching TRBD1 (5 bases). The germline V and J ends were trimmed by 0 bases and 7 bases, with 15 bases remaining between them. Germline CDR1 LGHNA, CDR2 YNFKEQ. This CDR3 comprises 16 residues.

The J gene is TRBJ1-5, the V gene TRBV27; D may be TRBD1 (6 bases). Germline values: CDR1 MNHEY, CDR2 SMNVEV (reference sequence). The V end was cut by 1 base, the J end by 2 bases, with 12 bases between. The CDR3 is 16 residues long. CDR3 coding DNA: TGTGCCAGCAGTTTATTGGGGGCAAGCGGCAATCAGCCCCAGCATTTT. Translating it yields CASSLLGASGNQPQHF.

The chain recombines TRBV5-1 with TRBJ2-7, with D possibly matching TRBD1 (6 bases). The length of the CDR3 is 14 residues. Germline V lookup: CDR1 SGHRS, CDR2 YFSETQ. Deletions cut 3 bases from V and 2 bases from J, with 12 bases between. As DNA, the CDR3 is TGCGCCAGCAGCTCCGGGACAATCCCCTACGAGCAGTACTTC. It codes for CASSSGTIPYEQYF.

V is TRBV7-9 and J is TRBJ1-1; the D is unclear. The CDR3 spans 13 residues. Germline assignment: CDR1 SEHNR and CDR2 FQNEAQ (reference sequence). Deletions cut 5 bases from V and 2 bases from J, with 9 bases between. The CDR3 loop is CASSREDNTEAFF. The CDR3 bases are TGTGCCAGCAGCCGGGAAGATAACACTGAAGCTTTCTTT. Complete variable domain (other parts from reference TRBV7-9 and TRBJ1-1): DTGVSQNPRHKITKRGQNVTFRCDPISEHNRLYWYRQTLGQGPEFLTYFQNEAQLEKSRLLSDRFSAERPKGSFSTLEIQRTEQGDSAMYLCASSREDNTEAFFGQGTRLTVV.

The chain combines TRBV9 with TRBJ1-1; 8 nucleotides match TRBD1. The CDR3 contains 14 residues. V was pared by 1 base and J by 5 bases, with 4 bases of the junction left unmatched. Germline assignment: CDR1 SGDLS and CDR2 YYNGEE. The CDR3 coding sequence is TGTGCCAGCAGCGTACAGGGGGCGCGGACTGAAGCTTTCTTT. Translation: CASSVQGARTEAFF.

The rearrangement joins TRBV5-1 to TRBJ2-7, with a weak D call TRBD1 (6 bases). CDR3 size: 15 residues. Germline CDR1 is SGHRS and CDR2 is YFSETQ. V lost 0 bases and J lost 2, with 12 bases in between. The CDR3, as DNA: TGCGCCAGCAGCTTGGCAAGGGACACAGCCTACGAGCAGTACTTC. Amino acid sequence: CASSLARDTAYEQYF.